This TCR beta chain was retrieved from a study of blood T cell repertoires in COVID-19. The protocol was immunoSEQ multiplex PCR, while the TCRdb copy is restricted to in-frame clones and leaves out a portion. The table records hundreds of thousands of clones, about 88% of them present only once. Trimming took 2 bases from V and 1 from J; bases not matched to a gene: 14. This CDR3 has 18 amino acids. Germline V CDR1 and CDR2: SNHLY, FYNNEI. Sequenced sample: PBMCs or T cells enriched from blood (not recorded which). The sequence was obtained from a woman aged 50 to 60 who had recovered from COVID-19. The genes are TRBV2 and TRBJ2-7, with TRBD1 matching 7 bases. The CDR3 nucleotides read TGTGCCAGCAGTGAAACGCAGATAATGGGACAGAAATCCTACGAGCAGTACTTC. This sequence encodes CASSETQIMGQKSYEQYF.